The clone carrying this TCR beta chain came up once. Its cognate antigen is unknown. These data belong to a study of shared clonotypes between healthy human individuals. Study-wide context: Donors were two women and a few men aged 18 to 49.

The assay ran at deep level. Sequencing used immunoSEQ multiplex PCR; TCRdb keeps in-frame clones, though not all of them. The sample has some 1.4 million clones; over 95% are singletons. The germline V gene encodes CDR1 MNHEY and CDR2 SMNVEV (reference sequence). This CDR3 comprises 15 residues. V was clipped by 7 bases and J by 0 bases, with 13 bases between them. The study, taken as a whole, reports: Non-shared clonotypes displayed generation probabilities falling below those of clonotypes present in all four donors. It was only blood that was sampled, and tissue repertoires likely differ.

This receptor was obtained from a man younger than 40 in good health. The sample consisted of naive CD4+ T cells sorted from blood. Subset meaning: CD45RA+ positively selected. The chain combines TRBV27 with TRBJ2-1; D might be TRBD2 (6 bases). The CDR3 region is CASTSSGSSYNEQFF. DNA of the CDR3: TGTGCCAGCACTAGTAGCGGAAGCTCCTACAATGAGCAGTTCTTC.